Below, 12 T cell receptor beta chains from the same sample are listed, as sequenced in a study of OX40 agonist ivuxolimab in advanced cancers. Repertoires were generated with immunoSEQ multiplex PCR, while TCRdb's copy carries only in-frame clones and drops some. The sample carries 60,000 to 80,000 clones, more than 65% recorded once. This material consisted of CD4+ or CD8+ T cells sorted from blood, taken in a trial of the OX40 agonist ivuxolimab. The receptor set was obtained from an adult with an advanced solid tumor such as melanoma, head and neck, liver or kidney cancer.

This clone came up once. The chain recombines TRBV10-1 with TRBJ1-1; no firm D call. The ends were cut back, 5 bases at V and 4 bases at J, with 11 bases in the middle. CDR3 length: 13 residues. Germline CDR1 reads WNHNN; CDR2 reads SYGVQD (reference sequence). The CDR3 spells CASSLPEGTEAFF. DNA of the CDR3: TGCGCCAGCAGTTTGCCTGAGGGCACTGAAGCTTTCTTT.

CDR3 sequence (DNA): TGTGCCAGCAGCTCATCACCGACCCCAGGGTCAACTAATGAAAAACTGTTTTTT. Protein: CASSSSPTPGSTNEKLFF. The rearrangement joins TRBV11-2 to TRBJ1-4; weak D call: TRBD1 (5 bases). V was pared by 4 bases and J by 0 bases, with 18 bases between. The CDR3 consists of 18 residues. Looked up from germline, CDR1 is SGHAT and CDR2 is FQNNGV.

This rearrangement joins TRBV5-1 to TRBJ2-1; D remains unclear. The ends were cut back, 5 bases at V and 0 bases at J, with 12 bases in the middle. Germline loops: CDR1 SGHRS, CDR2 YFSETQ. The CDR3 consists of 15 residues. CDR3 coding DNA: TGCGCCAGCAGGAATTCCGCAAGCTCCTACAATGAGCAGTTCTTC. Translating gives CASRNSASSYNEQFF. Full variable domain (remainder filled in from reference TRBV5-1 and TRBJ2-1): KAGVTQTPRYLIKTRGQQVTLSCSPISGHRSVSWYQQTPGQGLQFLFEYFSETQRNKGNFPGRFSGRQFSNSRSEMNVSTLELGDSALYLCASRNSASSYNEQFFGPGTRLTVL.

The V and J genes are TRBV7-2 and TRBJ2-5; D is possibly TRBD2 (6 bases). The J call may be wrong; the DNA end is better matched by TRBJ2-7. There are 17 residues in the CDR3. The germline gives CDR1 SGHTA, CDR2 FQGNSA. Written as DNA, the CDR3 is TGTGCCAGCAGCCGGGGGATCGGGGAGCACAACTACTACGAGCAGTACTTC. It is translated as CASSRGIGEHNYYEQYF.

V and J are TRBV5-1 and TRBJ2-6; D not resolved. Trimming shortened V by 1 base and J by 2 bases, and 4 bases separated the two germline ends. The CDR3 length is 14 residues. Germline CDR1 reads SGHRS; CDR2 reads YFSETQ. The CDR3 protein is CASSLSAGANVLTF. The CDR3 DNA reads as TGCGCCAGCAGCTTGTCTGCTGGGGCCAACGTCCTGACTTTC.

The table lists this clone with a few counts. This chain uses TRBV7-2 with TRBJ1-6; D gene ambiguous. The CDR3 is 14 amino acids. Per germline, CDR1 SGHTA and CDR2 FQGNSA. Trimming took 2 bases from V and 7 from J, leaving 9 bases between them. DNA of the CDR3: TGTGCCAGCAGCTTAATCACGGGGAATTCACCCCTCCACTTT. Protein product: CASSLITGNSPLHF.

The J gene is TRBJ2-3, the V gene TRBV7-2, with unresolved D. The CDR3 loop spans 12 amino acids. V was trimmed by 3 bases and J by 2 bases, leaving 3 bases between them. Germline CDR1 reads SGHTA; CDR2 reads FQGNSA. The CDR3 sequence is CASSFVTDTQYF. The DNA for the CDR3 is TGTGCCAGCAGCTTCGTCACAGATACGCAGTATTTT.

The gene calls are TRBV4-1 and TRBJ2-7; tentative D call: TRBD1 (6 bases). Germline V lookup: CDR1 MGHRA, CDR2 YSYEKL. The CDR3 extends over 15 amino acids. Trimming removed 1 base from V and 2 bases from J, with 12 bases in between. CDR3: CASSQGDTPTYEQYF. CDR3 coding DNA: TGCGCCAGCAGCCAAGGGGACACCCCTACCTACGAGCAGTACTTC.

The rearrangement links TRBV7-2 to TRBJ2-1; D unclear. Germline CDR1 is SGHTA and CDR2 is FQGNSA. The CDR3 length is 12 residues. The V end lost 1 base, the J end lost 9 bases, and 7 bases lay between the germline ends. DNA for the CDR3: TGTGCCAGCAGCTTAGTGGGTAGTGAGCAGTTCTTC. It codes for CASSLVGSEQFF. Looking up the rest from reference TRBV7-2 and TRBJ2-1 gives the full variable domain: GAGVSQSPSNKVTEKGKDVELRCDPISGHTALYWYRQSLGQGLEFLIYFQGNSAPDKSGLPSDRFSAERTGGSVSTLTIQRTQQEDSAVYLCASSLVGSEQFFGPGTRLTVL.

This clone was seen once. The chain couples TRBV7-9 to TRBJ2-5; D might be TRBD2 (5 bases). V was trimmed by 5 bases and J by 5 bases, leaving 21 bases between them. This CDR3 is built from 16 residues. Germline CDR1 reads SEHNR; CDR2 reads FQNEAQ (reference sequence). The CDR3 loop is CASSPSLKYERETQYF. CDR3 nucleotides: TGTGCCAGCAGCCCTAGCCTGAAATACGAGAGGGAGACCCAGTACTTC.

The chain recombines TRBV5-8 with TRBJ2-2; D assignment may be TRBD1 or TRBD2 (5 bases each). Germline lookup yields CDR1 SGHTS and CDR2 YDEGEE. V lost 1 base, J lost 4 bases, and 11 bases lay in between. The CDR3 contains 15 residues. The CDR3 bases are TGTGCCAGCAGCTTGTTTCCAGGGACCACCGGGGAGCTGTTTTTT. It specifies CASSLFPGTTGELFF.

The rearrangement links TRBV7-9 to TRBJ2-4, with no clear D. This CDR3 is 11 amino acids long. V gave up 3 bases and J gave up 11 bases, with 8 bases separating them. Germline CDR1 reads SEHNR; CDR2 reads FQNEAQ (reference sequence). The CDR3 is CASSLNSFQYF. The CDR3 DNA sequence: TGTGCCAGCAGCTTGAACTCGTTTCAGTACTTC.